The next 29 T cell receptor beta chains were all read from a single sample in a study of blood T cell repertoires in COVID-19. Sequenced by immunoSEQ multiplex PCR; TCRdb stores in-frame clones only, minus some. The table lists about 260,000 clones, approximately 86% of them singletons, with roughly 2% in the top ten. Sequenced sample: peripheral blood. The receptor set was obtained from a man in his thirties or forties with active or convalescent COVID-19.

The chain has TRBV5-1 and TRBJ2-5; 9 bases fit TRBD2. V shed 4 bases and J 8 bases; nucleotides not matched to a gene: 9. The CDR3 contains 14 residues. CDR1 and CDR2 (germline): SGHRS, YFSETQ. CDR3 DNA: TGCGCCAGCAGCCCAAGAGGCGGGGGGGCAACCCAGTACTTC. The encoded protein is CASSPRGGGATQYF.

This clone was counted only a few times. The V gene is TRBV7-9, the J gene TRBJ2-1; D call uncertain. Germline V gene sequence: CDR1 SEHNR, CDR2 FQNEAQ (reference sequence). Trimming left V 4 bases short and J 9 bases short, with 7 bases between. The CDR3 runs 11 residues. CDR3 amino acids: CASSSGSEQFF. In DNA form, the CDR3 reads TGTGCCAGCAGCTCCGGGTCTGAGCAGTTCTTC. Using reference TRBV7-9 and TRBJ2-1 for the parts outside the CDR3, the full variable domain is DTGVSQNPRHKITKRGQNVTFRCDPISEHNRLYWYRQTLGQGPEFLTYFQNEAQLEKSRLLSDRFSAERPKGSFSTLEIQRTEQGDSAMYLCASSSGSEQFFGPGTRLTVL.

This rearrangement joins TRBV18 to TRBJ2-3; TRBD1 might be the D (6 bases). The CDR3 is made up of 15 amino acids. The V end lost 5 bases, the J end lost 2 bases, and 14 bases lay between the germline ends. Germline V gene lookup returns CDR1 KGHSH and CDR2 LQKENI. CDR3 coding DNA: TGTGCCAGCTCAGGGGACAACAGGAACACAGATACGCAGTATTTT. As protein: CASSGDNRNTDTQYF.

Only a few counts were recorded for this clone. This rearrangement joins TRBV11-2 to TRBJ2-6; TRBD1 agrees at 10 bases. CDR1 SGHAT and CDR2 FQNNGV come from the germline V gene. V lost 4 bases, J lost 4 bases, and 13 bases stayed unmatched. This CDR3 has 19 residues. CDR3 DNA sequence: TGTGCCAGCAGCTCGTACCGGGACAGGGGCCCGCCGGGGGCCAACGTCCTGACTTTC. Translation gives CASSSYRDRGPPGANVLTF.

A word on this clone: Other DNA sequences in the sample encode the same CDR3. V usage is TRBV5-1 and J usage is TRBJ1-4; 8 bases match TRBD1. The ends lost 0 bases at V and 5 bases at J; junction bases unmatched: 0. Germline values: CDR1 SGHRS, CDR2 YFSETQ. The CDR3 spans 14 residues. CDR3: CASSLGTGNEKLFF. Here the CDR3 DNA reads TGCGCCAGCAGCTTGGGGACAGGGAATGAAAAACTGTTTTTT.

This sequence joins TRBV5-8 and TRBJ1-1, with TRBD1 matching 8 bases. The CDR3 consists of 16 residues. CDR1 and CDR2 (germline): SGHTS, YDEGEE. The V segment lost 0 bases and the J segment 1 base; nucleotides outside the gene matches: 5. The chain's CDR3 is CASSLARTGKNTEAFF. The CDR3 DNA sequence: TGTGCCAGCAGCTTGGCCCGGACAGGGAAGAACACTGAAGCTTTCTTT. The complete variable domain, with remaining parts taken from reference TRBV5-8 and TRBJ1-1, reads EAGVTQSPTHLIKTRGQQATLRCSPISGHTSVYWYQQALGLGLQFLLWYDEGEERNRGNFPPRFSGRQFPNYSSELNVNALELEDSALYLCASSLARTGKNTEAFFGQGTRLTVV.

This clone was observed a single time. The chain is built from TRBV14 and TRBJ2-1; TRBD2 might be the D (5 bases). The CDR3 is made up of 17 amino acids. Trimming cost V 1 base and J 2 bases, with 15 bases left between them. Germline CDR1 and CDR2: SGHDN and FVKESK. For the CDR3, the DNA is TGTGCCAGCAGCCAAGGGGAGTACCAGAGGACCTACAATGAGCAGTTCTTC. Amino acid sequence: CASSQGEYQRTYNEQFF.

The sample holds a few counts of this clone. The CDR3 is CASTLTGTGYGYTF. As DNA, the CDR3 is TGTGCCAGCACCCTAACCGGGACAGGCTATGGCTACACCTTC. The V call is TRBV13, the J call TRBJ1-2; 8 nucleotides line up with TRBD1. V gave up 7 bases and J gave up 4 bases; unmatched junction bases: 8. The length of the CDR3 is 14 residues. The germline CDR1 and CDR2 sequences are PRHDT and FYEKMQ (reference sequence).

This clone was recorded a few times. The chain carries TRBV10-2 and TRBJ1-2, with D possibly matching TRBD1 (5 bases). Trimming stripped 1 base from V and 5 bases from J, with 11 bases between. Per germline, CDR1 WSHSY and CDR2 SAAADI. CDR3 size: 14 residues. The CDR3 sequence is CASSEWAGPYGYTF. DNA of the CDR3: TGCGCCAGCAGTGAGTGGGCGGGACCGTATGGCTACACCTTC.

The genes are TRBV4-1 and TRBJ1-1; no definite D call. Trimming took off 7 bases at V and 1 base at J, with 13 bases between the two ends. This CDR3 contains 14 residues. Germline lookup yields CDR1 MGHRA and CDR2 YSYEKL. The CDR3 sequence is CASTLVDQNTEAFF. In DNA, the CDR3 is TGCGCCAGCACCCTAGTTGACCAGAACACTGAAGCTTTCTTT.

In its sample, this clone was seen a few times. V is TRBV6-5 and J is TRBJ2-3; D remains ambiguous. This CDR3 spans 15 amino acids. Germline V lookup: CDR1 MNHEY, CDR2 SVGAGI. Trimming removed 5 bases from V and 0 bases from J, with 12 bases in between. CDR3 sequence: CASSTTPYSTDTQYF. The CDR3 bases are TGTGCCAGCAGTACGACTCCGTATAGCACAGATACGCAGTATTTT.

The V gene is TRBV4-2, the J gene TRBJ1-5; D gene unclear. This CDR3 has 13 amino acids. V lost 2 bases and J lost 7, with 9 bases in between. Germline CDR1 LGHNA, CDR2 YNFKEQ. This CDR3 reads CASSQLPGQPQHF. The CDR3 DNA reads as TGTGCCAGCAGCCAACTCCCGGGGCAGCCCCAGCATTTT.

The V gene is TRBV5-4, the J gene TRBJ1-2; TRBD1 matches 8 bases. The CDR3 spans 15 residues. Germline values: CDR1 SGHNT, CDR2 YYREEE (reference sequence). Trimming removed 4 bases from V and 0 bases from J; junction bases left unmatched: 5. This CDR3 is CASSPTGGANYGYTF. CDR3 in DNA: TGTGCCAGCAGCCCAACAGGGGGAGCTAACTATGGCTACACCTTC.

The V call is TRBV4-2, the J call TRBJ2-7; 7 bases are a match to TRBD1. V gave up 1 base and J gave up 5 bases; unmatched junction bases: 5. This CDR3 contains 14 residues. In germline, CDR1 is LGHNA, CDR2 YNFKEQ. CDR3 amino acids: CASSQAGQRNEQYF. The CDR3 bases are TGTGCCAGCAGCCAAGCGGGACAGAGGAACGAGCAGTACTTC.

This chain joins TRBV5-1 and TRBJ2-7, with 9 bases lining up with TRBD1. Germline V gene lookup returns CDR1 SGHRS and CDR2 YFSETQ. V lost 1 base, J lost 6 bases, and 5 bases stayed unmatched. CDR3 length: 14 residues. Here the CDR3 DNA reads TGCGCCAGCAGCTTGCCGGGACAGGGCTCCGAGCAGTACTTC. This translates into CASSLPGQGSEQYF.

The chain has TRBV10-3 and TRBJ1-1; no clear D. CDR3 size: 16 residues. V gave up 6 bases and J gave up 0 bases, with 17 bases separating them. Per the germline V gene, CDR1 is ENHRY and CDR2 is SYGVKD. The CDR3 protein is CAISAGTVTMNTEAFF. The CDR3 coding sequence is TGTGCCATCAGCGCCGGCACAGTCACCATGAACACTGAAGCTTTCTTT.

The V and J genes are TRBV9 and TRBJ1-1; D is possibly TRBD1 (5 bases). The germline V gene has CDR1 SGDLS and CDR2 YYNGEE. The CDR3 covers 13 residues. The V end was cut by 3 bases, the J end by 4 bases, with 10 bases between. The CDR3 bases are TGTGCCAGCAGCGACGTGGGGGGCACTGAAGCTTTCTTT. As protein: CASSDVGGTEAFF. Drawing the rest from reference TRBV9 and TRBJ1-1, the complete variable domain is DSGVTQTPKHLITATGQRVTLRCSPRSGDLSVYWYQQSLDQGLQFLIQYYNGEERAKGNILERFSAQQFPDLHSELNLSSLELGDSALYFCASSDVGGTEAFFGQGTRLTVV.

The J gene is TRBJ2-1, the V gene TRBV18, with unresolved D. There are 13 residues in the CDR3. Trimming left V 5 bases short and J 9 bases short, with 14 bases between. Per the germline V gene, CDR1 is KGHSH and CDR2 is LQKENI. Here the CDR3 reads CASSTTVPSEQFF. The DNA for the CDR3 is TGTGCCAGCTCAACGACTGTTCCCTCTGAGCAGTTCTTC.

The genes are TRBV6-5 and TRBJ2-7; 10 positions agree with TRBD1. The germline CDR1 and CDR2 sequences are MNHEY and SVGAGI. Trimming removed 4 bases from V and 6 bases from J; junction bases left unmatched: 9. The CDR3 totals 15 residues. The CDR3 DNA reads TGTGCCAGCAGTTCAACCGGGACAGGGGTTCGCGAGCAGTACTTC. Its protein is CASSSTGTGVREQYF.

This clone was counted a few times. The V and J genes are TRBV18 and TRBJ2-1; no definite D call. The CDR3 covers 13 residues. Germline V gene sequence: CDR1 KGHSH, CDR2 LQKENI. The V end was cut by 2 bases, the J end by 5 bases, with 7 bases between. CDR3 nucleotide sequence: TGTGCCAGCTCACCAGGGCACAACAATGAGCAGTTCTTC. This codes for CASSPGHNNEQFF. Combining the CDR3 with reference TRBV18 and TRBJ2-1 gives the whole variable domain NAGVMQNPRHLVRRRGQEARLRCSPMKGHSHVYWYRQLPEEGLKFMVYLQKENIIDESGMPKERFSAEFPKEGPSILRIQQVVRGDSAAYFCASSPGHNNEQFFGPGTRLTVL.

The chain employs TRBV6-5 and TRBJ1-2; D gene unclear. V was clipped by 10 bases and J by 6 bases, with 21 bases between them. Germline CDR1 and CDR2: MNHEY and SVGAGI. The CDR3 consists of 14 residues. The DNA of the CDR3 is TGTGCCACCCAATTATTGCCGTCCGCGGATGGCTACACCTTC. The encoded protein is CATQLLPSADGYTF.

This sequence joins TRBV5-1 and TRBJ1-2; D perhaps matches TRBD1 (6 bases). The V gene lost 0 bases and the J gene lost 2 bases, with 8 bases spanning the gap. Germline CDR1 SGHRS, CDR2 YFSETQ. The CDR3 is 14 residues long. The CDR3 sequence is CASSLDTGNYGYTF. The CDR3, as DNA: TGCGCCAGCAGCTTGGATACAGGGAACTATGGCTACACCTTC.

The rearrangement uses TRBV30 and TRBJ2-1, with D maybe TRBD2 (7 bases). Deletions cut 3 bases from V and 8 bases from J, with 20 bases between. CDR1 is GTSNPN and CDR2 is SVGIG in the germline V gene (reference sequence). There are 15 residues in the CDR3. The CDR3, as DNA: TGTGCCTGGAGGGGGCCAAGGAGGGGGAGGGATGAGCAGTTCTTC. The encoded protein is CAWRGPRRGRDEQFF.

The chain uses TRBV6-1 and TRBJ1-1, with a possible D match to TRBD1 (6 bases). The CDR3 loop spans 16 amino acids. Germline V lookup: CDR1 MNHNS, CDR2 SASEGT. The germline V and J ends were trimmed by 2 bases and 9 bases, with 22 bases remaining between them. CDR3 sequence: CASSESGTLNRAQAFF. CDR3 sequence (DNA): TGTGCCAGCAGTGAAAGTGGAACCCTAAACAGGGCGCAAGCTTTCTTT.

The chain has TRBV10-2 and TRBJ2-5; D might be TRBD2 (5 bases). The V gene's germline CDR1 is WSHSY and CDR2 SAAADI. V was pared by 6 bases and J by 1 base, with 12 bases between. This CDR3 comprises 14 residues. CDR3 loop: CASSAWGVQETQYF. CDR3 in DNA: TGCGCCAGCAGCGCCTGGGGAGTCCAAGAGACCCAGTACTTC.

The J gene is TRBJ1-5, the V gene TRBV11-2; a weak D match, TRBD1 (5 bases). The CDR3 consists of 16 residues. Trimming took 1 base from V and 5 from J, leaving 15 bases between them. Per germline, CDR1 SGHAT and CDR2 FQNNGV. The CDR3 spells CASSLGGHWGDQPQHF. The CDR3, as DNA: TGTGCCAGCAGCTTAGGAGGACACTGGGGGGATCAGCCCCAGCATTTT. Drawing the rest from reference TRBV11-2 and TRBJ1-5, the complete variable domain is EAGVAQSPRYKIIEKRQSVAFWCNPISGHATLYWYQQILGQGPKLLIQFQNNGVVDDSQLPKDRFSAERLKGVDSTLKIQPAKLEDSAVYLCASSLGGHWGDQPQHFGDGTRLSIL.

Here the CDR3 DNA reads TGTGCCAGCAGCCCACAGACAGGGGGCAGGGAGCAGTACTTC. Its translation is CASSPQTGGREQYF. This chain links TRBV7-3 with TRBJ2-7; 10 nucleotides align to TRBD1. Per germline, CDR1 SGHTA and CDR2 FQGTGA. With 5 bases clipped from V and 7 bases from J, the junction kept 8 bases outside the gene matches. CDR3 size: 14 residues.

The chain employs TRBV19 and TRBJ2-7, with TRBD2 identical over 8 bases. From germline, CDR1 is LNHDA and CDR2 SQIVND (reference sequence). The CDR3 consists of 14 residues. V lost 9 bases and J lost 0; bases outside the gene matches: 7. The CDR3 region is CASKVAGNSYEQYF. The CDR3 nucleotides read TGTGCCAGCAAAGTAGCGGGGAACTCCTACGAGCAGTACTTC. The entire variable domain, with the rest obtained from reference TRBV19 and TRBJ2-7, is as follows: DGGITQSPKYLFRKEGQNVTLSCEQNLNHDAMYWYRQDPGQGLRLIYYSQIVNDFQKGDIAEGYSVSREKKESFPLTVTSAQKNPTAFYLCASKVAGNSYEQYFGPGTRLTVT.

The genes are TRBV3-1 (or the pseudogene TRBV3-2) and TRBJ1-5, with D possibly TRBD1 on 5 matching bases. Per germline, CDR1 LGHDT and CDR2 YNNKEL (reference sequence). The germline V and J ends were trimmed by 0 bases and 2 bases, with 11 bases remaining between them. The CDR3 extends over 16 amino acids. The CDR3 sequence: CASSQDPGKGNQPQHF. The DNA for the CDR3 is TGTGCCAGCAGCCAAGATCCAGGGAAGGGCAATCAGCCCCAGCATTTT.